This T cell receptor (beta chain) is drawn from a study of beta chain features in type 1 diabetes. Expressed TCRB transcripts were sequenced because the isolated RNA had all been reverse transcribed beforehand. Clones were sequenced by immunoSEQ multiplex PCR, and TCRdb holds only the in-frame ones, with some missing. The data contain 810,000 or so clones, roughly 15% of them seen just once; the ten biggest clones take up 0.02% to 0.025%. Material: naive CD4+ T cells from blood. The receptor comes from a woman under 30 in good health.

The DNA for the CDR3 is TGTGCCAGCAGCCCGGGGCCAGGGGTAGATACGCAGTATTTT. This sequence encodes CASSPGPGVDTQYF. This rearrangement joins TRBV9 to TRBJ2-3; D may be TRBD1 (6 bases). V lost 4 bases to trimming and J lost 5 bases, with 14 bases between them. The CDR3 consists of 14 residues. CDR1 is SGDLS, CDR2 YYNGEE, per germline.